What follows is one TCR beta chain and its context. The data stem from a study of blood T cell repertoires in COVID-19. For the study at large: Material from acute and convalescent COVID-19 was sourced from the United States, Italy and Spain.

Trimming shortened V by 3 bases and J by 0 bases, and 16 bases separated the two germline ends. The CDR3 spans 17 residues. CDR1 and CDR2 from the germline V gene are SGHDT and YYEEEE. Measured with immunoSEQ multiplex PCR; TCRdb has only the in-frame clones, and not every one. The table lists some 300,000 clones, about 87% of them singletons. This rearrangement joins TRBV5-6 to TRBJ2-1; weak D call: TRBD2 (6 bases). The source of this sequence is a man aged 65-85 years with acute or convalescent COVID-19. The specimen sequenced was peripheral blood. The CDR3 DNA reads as TGTGCCAGCAGCTGGGTCAGCAGCGGGCTCTCCTACAATGAGCAGTTCTTC. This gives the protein CASSWVSSGLSYNEQFF.